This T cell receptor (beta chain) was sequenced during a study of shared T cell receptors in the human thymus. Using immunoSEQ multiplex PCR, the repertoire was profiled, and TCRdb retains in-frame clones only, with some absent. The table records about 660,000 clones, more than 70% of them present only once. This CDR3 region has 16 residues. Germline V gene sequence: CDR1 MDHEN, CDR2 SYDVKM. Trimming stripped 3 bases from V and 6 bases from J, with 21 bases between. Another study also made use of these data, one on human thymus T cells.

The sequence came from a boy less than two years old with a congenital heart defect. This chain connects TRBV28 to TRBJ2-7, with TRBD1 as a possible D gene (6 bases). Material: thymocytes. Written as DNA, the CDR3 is TGTGCCAGCAGTTTCGCCGGACAGTCTACGATTTCCGAGCAGTACTTC. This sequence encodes CASSFAGQSTISEQYF.